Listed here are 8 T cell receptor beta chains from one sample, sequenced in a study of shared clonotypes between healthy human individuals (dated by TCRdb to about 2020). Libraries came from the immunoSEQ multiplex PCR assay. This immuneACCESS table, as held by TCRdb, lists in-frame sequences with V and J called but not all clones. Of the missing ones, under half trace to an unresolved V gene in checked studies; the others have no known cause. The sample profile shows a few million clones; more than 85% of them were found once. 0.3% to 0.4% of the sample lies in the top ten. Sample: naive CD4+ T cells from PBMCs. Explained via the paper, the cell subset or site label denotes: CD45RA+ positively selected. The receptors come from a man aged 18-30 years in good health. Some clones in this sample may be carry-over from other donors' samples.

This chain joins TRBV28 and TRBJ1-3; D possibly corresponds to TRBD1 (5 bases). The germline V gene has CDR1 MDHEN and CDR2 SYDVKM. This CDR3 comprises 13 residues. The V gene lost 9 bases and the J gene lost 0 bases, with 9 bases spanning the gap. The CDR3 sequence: CASLRGSGNTIYF. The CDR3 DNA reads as TGTGCCAGTCTTAGGGGCTCTGGAAACACCATATATTTT.

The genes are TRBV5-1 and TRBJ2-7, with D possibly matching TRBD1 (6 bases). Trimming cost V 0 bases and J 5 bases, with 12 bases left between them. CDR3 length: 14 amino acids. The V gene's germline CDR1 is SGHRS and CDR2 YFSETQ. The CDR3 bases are TGCGCCAGCAGCTTGGGGGGGCTTCACCACGAGCAGTACTTC. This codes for CASSLGGLHHEQYF.

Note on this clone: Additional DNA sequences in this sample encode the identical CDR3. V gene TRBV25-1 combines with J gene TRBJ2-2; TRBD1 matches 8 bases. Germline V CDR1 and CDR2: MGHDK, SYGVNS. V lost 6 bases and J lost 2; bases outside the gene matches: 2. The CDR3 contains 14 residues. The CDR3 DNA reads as TGTGCCAGCAGCGACAGGGGTAACACCGGGGAGCTGTTTTTT. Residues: CASSDRGNTGELFF.

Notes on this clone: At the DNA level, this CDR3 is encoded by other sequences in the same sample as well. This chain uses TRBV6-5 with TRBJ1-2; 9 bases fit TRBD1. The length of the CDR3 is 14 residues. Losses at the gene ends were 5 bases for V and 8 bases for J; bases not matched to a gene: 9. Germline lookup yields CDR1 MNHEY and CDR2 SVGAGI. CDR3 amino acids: CASSPDRGGRGYTF. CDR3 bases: TGTGCCAGCAGTCCCGACAGGGGGGGACGGGGCTACACCTTC.

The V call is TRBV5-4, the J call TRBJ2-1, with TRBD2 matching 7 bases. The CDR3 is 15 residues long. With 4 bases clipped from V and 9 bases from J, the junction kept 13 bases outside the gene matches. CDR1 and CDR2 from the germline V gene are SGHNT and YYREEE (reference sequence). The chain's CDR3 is CASSLWAQGGAEQFF. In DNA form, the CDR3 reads TGTGCCAGCAGCCTATGGGCCCAGGGAGGGGCTGAGCAGTTCTTC.

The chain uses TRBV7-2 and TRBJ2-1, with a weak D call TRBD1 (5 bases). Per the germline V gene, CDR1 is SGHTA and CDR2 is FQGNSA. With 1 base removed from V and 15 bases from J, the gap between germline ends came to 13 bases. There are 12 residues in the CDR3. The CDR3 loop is CASSLVGRRGFF. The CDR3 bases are TGTGCCAGCAGCTTAGTTGGTCGAAGGGGGTTCTTC.

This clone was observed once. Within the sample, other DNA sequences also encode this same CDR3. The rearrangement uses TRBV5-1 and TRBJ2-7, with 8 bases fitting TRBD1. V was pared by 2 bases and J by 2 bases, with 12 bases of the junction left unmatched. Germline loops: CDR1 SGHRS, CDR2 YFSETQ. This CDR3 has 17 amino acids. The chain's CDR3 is CASSLGGTGTGAYEQYF. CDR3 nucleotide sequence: TGCGCCAGCAGCTTAGGGGGGACCGGGACAGGTGCCTACGAGCAGTACTTC.

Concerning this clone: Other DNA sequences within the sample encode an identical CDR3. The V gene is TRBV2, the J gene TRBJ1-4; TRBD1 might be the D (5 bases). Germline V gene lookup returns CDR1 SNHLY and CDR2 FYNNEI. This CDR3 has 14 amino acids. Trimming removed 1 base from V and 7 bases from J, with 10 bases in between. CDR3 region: CASSEGGLGEKLFF. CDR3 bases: TGTGCCAGCAGTGAAGGGGGCCTGGGTGAAAAACTGTTTTTT. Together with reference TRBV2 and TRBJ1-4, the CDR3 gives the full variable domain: EPEVTQTPSHQVTQMGQEVILRCVPISNHLYFYWYRQILGQKVEFLVSFYNNEISEKSEIFDDQFSVERPDGSNFTLKIRSTKLEDSAMYFCASSEGGLGEKLFFGSGTQLSVL.